This T cell receptor beta chain was captured in a study of OX40 agonist ivuxolimab in advanced cancers. The overall study: Ivuxolimab, which is an agonistic anti-OX40 (CD134) antibody, was administered to the patients. Administration of intravenous ivuxolimab to patients occurred every 2 weeks at 0.01 to 10 mg/kg. Study-level points and caveats: Relative to CD4+, CD8+ T cells held more expanded clones on average.

The assay was immunoSEQ multiplex PCR, and TCRdb's table has in-frame clones only and misses some. Of tens of thousands of clones listed, around 84% were seen once; the top ten hold 1% to 1.3%. Trimming took off 0 bases at V and 0 bases at J, with 7 bases between the two ends. In germline, CDR1 is SGHTA, CDR2 FQGNSA. The CDR3 covers 15 residues. As regards this clone: What it binds is unknown.

This TCR came from an adult with an advanced solid tumor such as melanoma, head and neck, liver or kidney cancer. The sample here was CD4+ or CD8+ T cells sorted from blood, taken in a trial of the OX40 agonist ivuxolimab. The chain uses TRBV7-2 and TRBJ2-3; TRBD2 is a possible D gene (5 bases). CDR3 in amino acids: CASSLAAASTDTQYF. The DNA for the CDR3 is TGTGCCAGCAGCTTAGCAGCGGCGAGCACAGATACGCAGTATTTT.